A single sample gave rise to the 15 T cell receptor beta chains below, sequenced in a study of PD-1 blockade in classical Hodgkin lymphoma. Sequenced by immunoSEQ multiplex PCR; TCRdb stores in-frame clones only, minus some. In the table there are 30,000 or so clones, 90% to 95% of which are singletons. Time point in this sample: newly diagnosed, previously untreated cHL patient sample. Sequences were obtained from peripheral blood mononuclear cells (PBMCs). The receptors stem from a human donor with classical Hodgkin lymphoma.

The CDR3 here is CASSVGTSGGETQYF. Here the CDR3 DNA reads TGTGCCAGCAGCGTCGGGACTAGCGGTGGGGAGACCCAGTACTTC. The chain carries TRBV7-2 and TRBJ2-5, with 11 bases fitting TRBD2. The V gene's germline CDR1 is SGHTA and CDR2 FQGNSA. The CDR3 loop spans 15 amino acids. V lost 5 bases to trimming and J lost 5 bases; unmatched junction nucleotides: 7.

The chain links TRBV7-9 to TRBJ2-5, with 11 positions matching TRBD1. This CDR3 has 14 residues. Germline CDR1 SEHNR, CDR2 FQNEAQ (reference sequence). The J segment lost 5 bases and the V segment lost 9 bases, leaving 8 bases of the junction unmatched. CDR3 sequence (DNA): TGTGCCAGTCTGGACAGGGGGCCGGGGGAGACCCAGTACTTC. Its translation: CASLDRGPGETQYF.

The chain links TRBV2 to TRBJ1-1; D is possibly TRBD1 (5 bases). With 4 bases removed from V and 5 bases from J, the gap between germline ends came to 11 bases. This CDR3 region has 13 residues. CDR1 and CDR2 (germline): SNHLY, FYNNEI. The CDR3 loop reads CASSGGWGTEAFF. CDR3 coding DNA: TGTGCCAGCAGTGGGGGATGGGGGACTGAAGCTTTCTTT.

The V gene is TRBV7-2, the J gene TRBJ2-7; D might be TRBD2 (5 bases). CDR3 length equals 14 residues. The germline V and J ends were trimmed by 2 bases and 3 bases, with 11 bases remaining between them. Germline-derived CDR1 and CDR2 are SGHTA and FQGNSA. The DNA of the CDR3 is TGTGCCAGCAGCTTAAGGCGGGCCGACTACGAGCAGTACTTC. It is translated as CASSLRRADYEQYF.

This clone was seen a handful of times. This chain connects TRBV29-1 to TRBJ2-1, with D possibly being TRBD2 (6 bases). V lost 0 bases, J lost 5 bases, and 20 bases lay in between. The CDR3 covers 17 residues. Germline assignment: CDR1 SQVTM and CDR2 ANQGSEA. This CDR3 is CSVEEGGVWDLNNEQFF. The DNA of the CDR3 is TGCAGCGTTGAAGAGGGGGGAGTTTGGGATCTAAACAATGAGCAGTTCTTC.

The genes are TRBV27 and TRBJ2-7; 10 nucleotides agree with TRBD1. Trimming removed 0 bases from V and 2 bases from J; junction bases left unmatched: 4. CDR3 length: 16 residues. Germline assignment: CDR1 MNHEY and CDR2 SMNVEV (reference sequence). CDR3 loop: CASSLSSGTGAYEQYF. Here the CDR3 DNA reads TGTGCCAGCAGTTTATCCTCCGGGACAGGGGCCTACGAGCAGTACTTC.

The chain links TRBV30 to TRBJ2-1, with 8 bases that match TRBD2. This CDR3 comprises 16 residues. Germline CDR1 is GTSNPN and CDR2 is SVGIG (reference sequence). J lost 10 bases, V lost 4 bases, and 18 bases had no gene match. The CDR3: CAWTLGLAGVGDEQFF. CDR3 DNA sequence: TGTGCCTGGACCCTCGGACTAGCTGGGGTGGGCGACGAGCAGTTCTTC.

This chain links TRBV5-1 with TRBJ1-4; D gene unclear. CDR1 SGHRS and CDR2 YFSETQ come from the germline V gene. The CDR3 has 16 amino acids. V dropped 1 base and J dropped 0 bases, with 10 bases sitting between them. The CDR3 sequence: CASSLNSGATNEKLFF. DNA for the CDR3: TGCGCCAGCAGCTTGAACTCGGGTGCAACTAATGAAAAACTGTTTTTT.

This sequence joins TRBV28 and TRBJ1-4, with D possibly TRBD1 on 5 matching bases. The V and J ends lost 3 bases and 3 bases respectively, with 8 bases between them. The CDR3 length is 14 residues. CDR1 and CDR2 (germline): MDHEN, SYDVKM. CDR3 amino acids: CASSFQGANEKLFF. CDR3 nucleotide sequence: TGTGCCAGCAGTTTCCAGGGAGCTAATGAAAAACTGTTTTTT.

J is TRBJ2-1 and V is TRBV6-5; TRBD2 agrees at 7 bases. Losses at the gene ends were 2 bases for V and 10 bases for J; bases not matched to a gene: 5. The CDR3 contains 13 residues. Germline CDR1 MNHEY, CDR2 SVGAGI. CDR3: CASSYTPSGEQFF. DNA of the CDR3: TGTGCCAGCAGTTACACCCCTAGCGGCGAGCAGTTCTTC.

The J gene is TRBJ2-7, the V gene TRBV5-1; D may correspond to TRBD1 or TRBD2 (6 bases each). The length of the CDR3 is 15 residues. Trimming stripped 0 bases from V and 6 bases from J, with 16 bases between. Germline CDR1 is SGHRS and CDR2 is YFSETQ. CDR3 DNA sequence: TGCGCCAGCAGCTTGGGGACTGGAGGGGGGCGCGAGCAGTACTTC. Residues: CASSLGTGGGREQYF.

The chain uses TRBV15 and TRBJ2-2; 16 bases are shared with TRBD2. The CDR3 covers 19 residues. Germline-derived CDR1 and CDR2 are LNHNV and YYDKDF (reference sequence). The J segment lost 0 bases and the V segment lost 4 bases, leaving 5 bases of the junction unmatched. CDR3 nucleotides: TGTGCCACCAGCAAGGGACTAGCGGGAGGGCCCCCGAACACCGGGGAGCTGTTTTTT. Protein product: CATSKGLAGGPPNTGELFF.

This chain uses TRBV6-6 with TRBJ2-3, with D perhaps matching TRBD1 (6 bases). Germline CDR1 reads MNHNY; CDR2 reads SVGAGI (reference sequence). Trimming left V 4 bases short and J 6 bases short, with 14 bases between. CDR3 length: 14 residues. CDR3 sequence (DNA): TGTGCCAGCAGTTCGGAATGGACAGCCGATACGCAGTATTTT. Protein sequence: CASSSEWTADTQYF.

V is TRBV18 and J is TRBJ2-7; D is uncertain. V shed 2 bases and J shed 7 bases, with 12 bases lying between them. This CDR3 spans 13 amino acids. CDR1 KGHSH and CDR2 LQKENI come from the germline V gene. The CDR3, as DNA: TGTGCCAGCTCACCAGCGGAACTTAGGGAGCAGTACTTC. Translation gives CASSPAELREQYF.

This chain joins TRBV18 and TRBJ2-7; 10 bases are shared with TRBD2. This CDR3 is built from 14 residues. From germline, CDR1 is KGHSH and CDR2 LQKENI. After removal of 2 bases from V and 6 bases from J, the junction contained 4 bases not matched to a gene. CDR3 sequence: CASSPGLAGVEQYF. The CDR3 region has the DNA TGTGCCAGCTCACCAGGGCTAGCGGGAGTCGAGCAGTACTTC.